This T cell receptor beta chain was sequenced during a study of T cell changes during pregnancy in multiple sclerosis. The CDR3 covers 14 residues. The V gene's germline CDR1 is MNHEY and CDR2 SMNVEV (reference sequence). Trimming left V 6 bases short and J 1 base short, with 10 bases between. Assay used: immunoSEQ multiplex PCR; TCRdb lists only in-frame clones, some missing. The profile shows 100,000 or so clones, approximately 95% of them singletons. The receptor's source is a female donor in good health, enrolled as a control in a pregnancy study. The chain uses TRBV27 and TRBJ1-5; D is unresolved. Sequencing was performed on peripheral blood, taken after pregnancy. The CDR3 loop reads CASRRVGSNQPQHF. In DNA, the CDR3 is TGTGCCAGCAGGAGGGTTGGGAGCAATCAGCCCCAGCATTTT.